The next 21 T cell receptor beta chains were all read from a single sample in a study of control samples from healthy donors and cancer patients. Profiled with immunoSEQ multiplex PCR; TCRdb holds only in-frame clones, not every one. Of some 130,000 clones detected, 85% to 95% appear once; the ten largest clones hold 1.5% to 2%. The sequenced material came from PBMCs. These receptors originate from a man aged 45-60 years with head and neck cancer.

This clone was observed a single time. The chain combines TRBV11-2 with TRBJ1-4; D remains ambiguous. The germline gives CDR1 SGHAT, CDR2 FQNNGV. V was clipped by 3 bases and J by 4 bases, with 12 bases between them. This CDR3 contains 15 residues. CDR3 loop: CASSFGGSLNEKLFF. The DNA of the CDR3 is TGTGCCAGCAGCTTTGGTGGCAGTCTTAATGAAAAACTGTTTTTT. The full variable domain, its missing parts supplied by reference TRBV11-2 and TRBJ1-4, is EAGVAQSPRYKIIEKRQSVAFWCNPISGHATLYWYQQILGQGPKLLIQFQNNGVVDDSQLPKDRFSAERLKGVDSTLKIQPAKLEDSAVYLCASSFGGSLNEKLFFGSGTQLSVL.

The CDR3 nucleotides are TGTGCCAGCAGCCAAGGGACTAGCACAGATACGCAGTATTTT. As protein: CASSQGTSTDTQYF. The chain has TRBV3-1 (or the pseudogene TRBV3-2) and TRBJ2-3; D might be TRBD2 (5 bases). The V end was cut by 1 base, the J end by 0 bases, with 5 bases between. In germline, CDR1 is LGHDT, CDR2 YNNKEL (reference sequence). The CDR3 is made up of 14 amino acids.

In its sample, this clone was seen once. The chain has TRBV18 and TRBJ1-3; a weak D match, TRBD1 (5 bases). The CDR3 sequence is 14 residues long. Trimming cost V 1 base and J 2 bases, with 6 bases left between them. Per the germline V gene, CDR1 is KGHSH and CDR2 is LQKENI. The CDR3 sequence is CASSPQGTGNTIYF. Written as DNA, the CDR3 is TGTGCCAGCTCACCACAGGGGACTGGAAACACCATATATTTT.

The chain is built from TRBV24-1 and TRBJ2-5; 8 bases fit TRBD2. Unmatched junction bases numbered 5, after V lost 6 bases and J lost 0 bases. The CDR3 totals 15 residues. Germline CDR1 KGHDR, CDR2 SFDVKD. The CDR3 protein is CATSSGGDHQETQYF. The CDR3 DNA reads TGTGCCACCAGTTCGGGGGGGGACCACCAAGAGACCCAGTACTTC.

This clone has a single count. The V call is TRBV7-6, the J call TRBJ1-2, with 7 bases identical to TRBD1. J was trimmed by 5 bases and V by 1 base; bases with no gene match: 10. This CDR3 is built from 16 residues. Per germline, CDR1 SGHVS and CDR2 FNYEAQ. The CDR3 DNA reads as TGTGCCAGCAGCTTAGAGGCAGGGGGACCGGGGTATGGCTACACCTTC. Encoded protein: CASSLEAGGPGYGYTF.

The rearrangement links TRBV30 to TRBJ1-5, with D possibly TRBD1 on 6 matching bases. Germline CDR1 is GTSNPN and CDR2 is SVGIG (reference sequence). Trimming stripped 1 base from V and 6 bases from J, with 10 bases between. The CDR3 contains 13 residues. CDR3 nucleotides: TGTGCCTGGAGTGACCGGGACATTCAGCCCCAGCATTTT. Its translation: CAWSDRDIQPQHF.

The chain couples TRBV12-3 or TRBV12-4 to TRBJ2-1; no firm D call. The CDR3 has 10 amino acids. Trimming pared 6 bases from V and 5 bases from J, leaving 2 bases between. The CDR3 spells CASSNNEQFF. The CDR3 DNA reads TGTGCCAGCAGCAACAATGAGCAGTTCTTC.

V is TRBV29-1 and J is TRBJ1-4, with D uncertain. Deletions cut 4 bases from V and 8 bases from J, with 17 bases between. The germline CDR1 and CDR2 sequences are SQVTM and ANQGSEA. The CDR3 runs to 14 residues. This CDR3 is CSVGPAASGEKLFF. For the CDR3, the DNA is TGCAGCGTTGGTCCCGCTGCCTCTGGGGAAAAACTGTTTTTT.

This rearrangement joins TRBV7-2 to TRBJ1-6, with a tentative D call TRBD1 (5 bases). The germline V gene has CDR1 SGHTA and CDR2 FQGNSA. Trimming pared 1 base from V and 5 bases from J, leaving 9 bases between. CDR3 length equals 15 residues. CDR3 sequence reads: CASSLGGRNNSPLHF. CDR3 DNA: TGTGCCAGCAGCTTAGGGGGACGGAATAATTCACCCCTCCACTTT.

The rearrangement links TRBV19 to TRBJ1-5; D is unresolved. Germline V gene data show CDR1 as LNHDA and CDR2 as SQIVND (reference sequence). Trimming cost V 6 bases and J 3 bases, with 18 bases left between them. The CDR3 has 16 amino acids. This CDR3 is CASSKYTHGPNQPQHF. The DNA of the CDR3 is TGTGCCAGTAGCAAATACACCCACGGGCCCAATCAGCCCCAGCATTTT.

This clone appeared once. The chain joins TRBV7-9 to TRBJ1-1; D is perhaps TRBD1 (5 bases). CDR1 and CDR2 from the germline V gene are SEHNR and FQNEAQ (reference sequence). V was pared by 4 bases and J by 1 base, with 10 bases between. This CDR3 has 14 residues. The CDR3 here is CASSSREPNTEAFF. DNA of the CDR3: TGTGCCAGCAGCTCCAGGGAACCGAACACTGAAGCTTTCTTT. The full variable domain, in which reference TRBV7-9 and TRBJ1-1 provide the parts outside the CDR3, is DTGVSQNPRHKITKRGQNVTFRCDPISEHNRLYWYRQTLGQGPEFLTYFQNEAQLEKSRLLSDRFSAERPKGSFSTLEIQRTEQGDSAMYLCASSSREPNTEAFFGQGTRLTVV.

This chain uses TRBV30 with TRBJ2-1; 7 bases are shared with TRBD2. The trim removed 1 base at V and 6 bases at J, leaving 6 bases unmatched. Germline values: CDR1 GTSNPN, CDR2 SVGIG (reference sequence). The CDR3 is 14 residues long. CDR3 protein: CAWSEGTGGNEQFF. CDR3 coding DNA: TGTGCCTGGAGTGAGGGGACGGGGGGCAATGAGCAGTTCTTC.

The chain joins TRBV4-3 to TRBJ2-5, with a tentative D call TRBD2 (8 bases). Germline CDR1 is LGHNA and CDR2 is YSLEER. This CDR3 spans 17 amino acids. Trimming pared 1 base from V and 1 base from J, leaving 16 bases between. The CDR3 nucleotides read TGCGCCAGCAGCCAAGGACGGGACAGCGGGGGCCAAGAGACCCAGTACTTC. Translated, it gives CASSQGRDSGGQETQYF.

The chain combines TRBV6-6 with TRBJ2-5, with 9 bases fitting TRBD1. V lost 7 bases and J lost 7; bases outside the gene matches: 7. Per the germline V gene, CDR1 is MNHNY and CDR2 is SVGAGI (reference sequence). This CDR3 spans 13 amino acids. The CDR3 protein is CASNSGTGLTQYF. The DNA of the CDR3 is TGTGCCAGCAATTCCGGGACAGGGCTGACCCAGTACTTC.

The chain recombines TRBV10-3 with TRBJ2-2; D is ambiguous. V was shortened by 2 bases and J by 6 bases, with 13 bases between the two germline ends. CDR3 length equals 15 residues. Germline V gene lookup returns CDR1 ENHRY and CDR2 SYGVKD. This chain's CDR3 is CAISEGPSGPGELFF. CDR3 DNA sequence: TGTGCCATCAGTGAGGGACCATCCGGTCCCGGGGAGCTGTTTTTT.

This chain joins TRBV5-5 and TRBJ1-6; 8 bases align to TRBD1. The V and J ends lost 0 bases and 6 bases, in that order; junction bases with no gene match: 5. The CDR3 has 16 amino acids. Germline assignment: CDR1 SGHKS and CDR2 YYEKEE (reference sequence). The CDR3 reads CASSLGPDRANSPLHF. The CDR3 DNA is TGTGCCAGCAGCTTGGGACCGGACAGGGCTAATTCACCCCTCCACTTT.

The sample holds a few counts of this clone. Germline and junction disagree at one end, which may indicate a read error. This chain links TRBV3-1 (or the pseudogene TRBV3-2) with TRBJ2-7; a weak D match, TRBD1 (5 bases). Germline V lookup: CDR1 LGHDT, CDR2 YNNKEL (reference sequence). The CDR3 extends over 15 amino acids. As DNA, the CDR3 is TGTGCCAGCAGTCAAGACAGTCGAATCTCCTACGAGCAGTACTTC. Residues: CASSQDSRISYEQYF.

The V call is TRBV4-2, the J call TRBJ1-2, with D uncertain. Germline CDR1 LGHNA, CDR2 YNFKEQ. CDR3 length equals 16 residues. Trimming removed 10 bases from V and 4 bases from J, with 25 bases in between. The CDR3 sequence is CATRQVSRTVSYGYTF. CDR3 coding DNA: TGTGCCACCCGGCAGGTTTCCAGAACTGTTAGCTATGGCTACACCTTC.

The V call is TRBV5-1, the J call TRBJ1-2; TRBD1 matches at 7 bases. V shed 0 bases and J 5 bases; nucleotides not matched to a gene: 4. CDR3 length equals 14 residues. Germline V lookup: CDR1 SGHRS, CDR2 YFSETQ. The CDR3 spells CASSLGQGYYGYTF. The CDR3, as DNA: TGCGCCAGCAGCTTGGGACAGGGTTATTATGGCTACACCTTC.

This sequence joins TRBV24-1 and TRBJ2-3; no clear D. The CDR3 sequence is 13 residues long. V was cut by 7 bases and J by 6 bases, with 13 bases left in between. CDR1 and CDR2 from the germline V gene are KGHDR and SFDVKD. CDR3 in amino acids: CATSRSKPDTQYF. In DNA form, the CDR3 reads TGTGCCACCAGCCGGTCCAAGCCGGATACGCAGTATTTT.

The CDR3 region is CASSPRQANQPQHF. The CDR3 coding sequence is TGTGCCAGCTCACCGCGACAGGCGAATCAGCCCCAGCATTTT. The V and J genes are TRBV18 and TRBJ1-5; possibly TRBD1 for D (6 bases). Germline-derived CDR1 and CDR2 are KGHSH and LQKENI. Trimming left V 3 bases short and J 4 bases short, with 10 bases between. The length of the CDR3 is 14 residues.